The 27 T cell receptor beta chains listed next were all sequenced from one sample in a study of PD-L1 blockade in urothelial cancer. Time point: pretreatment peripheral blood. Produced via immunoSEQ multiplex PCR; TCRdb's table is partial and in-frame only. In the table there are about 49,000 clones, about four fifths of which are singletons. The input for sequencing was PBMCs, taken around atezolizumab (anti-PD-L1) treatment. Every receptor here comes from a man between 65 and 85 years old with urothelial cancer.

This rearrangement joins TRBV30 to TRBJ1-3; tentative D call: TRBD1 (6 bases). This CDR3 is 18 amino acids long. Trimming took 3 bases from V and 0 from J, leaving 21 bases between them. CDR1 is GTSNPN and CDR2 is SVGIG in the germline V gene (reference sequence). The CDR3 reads CAWRAILTGPSSGNTIYF. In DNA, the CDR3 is TGTGCCTGGAGAGCAATTTTGACAGGTCCTAGCTCTGGAAACACCATATATTTT. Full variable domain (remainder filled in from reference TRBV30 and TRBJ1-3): SQTIHQWPATLVQPVGSPLSLECTVEGTSNPNLYWYRQAAGRGLQLLFYSVGIGQISSEVPQNLSASRPQDRQFILSSKKLLLSDSGFYLCAWRAILTGPSSGNTIYFGEGSWLTVV.

The CDR3 protein is CASSVNDRGETQYF. The CDR3 DNA follows: TGTGCCAGCAGCGTAAACGACAGGGGTGAGACCCAGTACTTC. The genes are TRBV9 and TRBJ2-5, with 8 bases lining up with TRBD1. Germline V gene sequence: CDR1 SGDLS, CDR2 YYNGEE. The ends lost 1 base at V and 5 bases at J; junction bases unmatched: 4. This CDR3 region has 14 residues.

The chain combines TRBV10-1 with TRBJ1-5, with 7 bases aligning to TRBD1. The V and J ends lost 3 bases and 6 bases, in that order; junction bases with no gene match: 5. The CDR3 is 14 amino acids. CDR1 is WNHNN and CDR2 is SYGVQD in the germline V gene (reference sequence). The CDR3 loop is CASSEGTAGQPQHF. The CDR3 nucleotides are TGCGCCAGCAGTGAAGGGACAGCCGGTCAGCCCCAGCATTTT.

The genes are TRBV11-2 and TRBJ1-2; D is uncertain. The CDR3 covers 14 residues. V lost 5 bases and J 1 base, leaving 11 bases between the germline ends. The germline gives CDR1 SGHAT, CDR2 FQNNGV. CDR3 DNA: TGTGCCAGCAGCCCCCTGACTTTTAACTATGGCTACACCTTC. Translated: CASSPLTFNYGYTF. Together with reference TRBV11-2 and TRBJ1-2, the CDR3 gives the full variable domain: EAGVAQSPRYKIIEKRQSVAFWCNPISGHATLYWYQQILGQGPKLLIQFQNNGVVDDSQLPKDRFSAERLKGVDSTLKIQPAKLEDSAVYLCASSPLTFNYGYTFGSGTRLTVV.

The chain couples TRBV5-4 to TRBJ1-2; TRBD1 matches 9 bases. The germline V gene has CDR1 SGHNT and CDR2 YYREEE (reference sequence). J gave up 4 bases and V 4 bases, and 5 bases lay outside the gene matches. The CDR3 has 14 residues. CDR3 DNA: TGTGCCAGCAGCGGGGGACAGGGAACCTATGGCTACACCTTC. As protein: CASSGGQGTYGYTF.

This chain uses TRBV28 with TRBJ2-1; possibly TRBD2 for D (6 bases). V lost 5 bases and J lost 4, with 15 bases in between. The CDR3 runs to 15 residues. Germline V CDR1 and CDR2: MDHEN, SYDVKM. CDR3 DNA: TGTGCCAGCAGTCGACCCGGGACTCCATACAATGAGCAGTTCTTC. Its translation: CASSRPGTPYNEQFF.

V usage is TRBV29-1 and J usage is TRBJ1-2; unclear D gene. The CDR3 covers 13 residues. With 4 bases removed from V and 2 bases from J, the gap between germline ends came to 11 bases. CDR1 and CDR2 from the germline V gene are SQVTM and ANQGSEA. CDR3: CSVVIDSNYGYTF. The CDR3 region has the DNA TGCAGCGTTGTGATCGACTCCAACTATGGCTACACCTTC. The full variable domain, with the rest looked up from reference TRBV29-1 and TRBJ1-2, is SAVISQKPSRDICQRGTSLTIQCQVDSQVTMMFWYRQQPGQSLTLIATANQGSEATYESGFVIDKFPISRPNLTFSTLTVSNMSPEDSSIYLCSVVIDSNYGYTFGSGTRLTVV.

CDR3 nucleotides: TGTGCCATCAGAGACGGACTAGCGGGGCCCAATGAGCAGTTCTTC. Its translation: CAIRDGLAGPNEQFF. The J gene is TRBJ2-1, the V gene TRBV10-3; 12 nucleotides match TRBD2. CDR1 and CDR2 from the germline V gene are ENHRY and SYGVKD. Trimming took 6 bases from V and 6 from J; bases not matched to a gene: 6. CDR3 length: 15 amino acids.

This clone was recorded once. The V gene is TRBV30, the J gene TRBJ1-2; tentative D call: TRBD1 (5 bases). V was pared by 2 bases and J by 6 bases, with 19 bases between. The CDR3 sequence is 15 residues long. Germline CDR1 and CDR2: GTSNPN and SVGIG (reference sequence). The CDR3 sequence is CAWSLGQGIGNGYTF. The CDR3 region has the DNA TGTGCCTGGAGTTTAGGGCAGGGAATAGGCAATGGCTACACCTTC. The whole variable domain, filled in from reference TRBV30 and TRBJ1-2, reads SQTIHQWPATLVQPVGSPLSLECTVEGTSNPNLYWYRQAAGRGLQLLFYSVGIGQISSEVPQNLSASRPQDRQFILSSKKLLLSDSGFYLCAWSLGQGIGNGYTFGSGTRLTVV.

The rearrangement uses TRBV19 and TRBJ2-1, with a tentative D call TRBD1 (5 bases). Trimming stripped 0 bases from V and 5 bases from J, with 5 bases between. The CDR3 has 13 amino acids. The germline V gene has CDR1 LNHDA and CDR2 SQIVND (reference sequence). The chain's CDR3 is CASSIDRDNEQFF. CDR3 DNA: TGTGCCAGTAGTATAGACAGGGACAATGAGCAGTTCTTC.

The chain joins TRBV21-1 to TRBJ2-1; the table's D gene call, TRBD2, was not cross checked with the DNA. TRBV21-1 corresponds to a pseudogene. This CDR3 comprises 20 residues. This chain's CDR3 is CASSKVSLAGGPGVDNEQFF. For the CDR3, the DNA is TGTGCCAGCAGCAAAGTGTCACTAGCGGGAGGGCCGGGGGTAGACAATGAGCAGTTCTTC.

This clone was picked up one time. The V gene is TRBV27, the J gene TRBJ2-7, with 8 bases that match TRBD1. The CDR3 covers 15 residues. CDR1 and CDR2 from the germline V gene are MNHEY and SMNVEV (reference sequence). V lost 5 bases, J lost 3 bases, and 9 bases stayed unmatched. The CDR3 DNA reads TGTGCCAGCAGTCCATGGGACAGGCCTGGCTACGAGCAGTACTTC. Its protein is CASSPWDRPGYEQYF.

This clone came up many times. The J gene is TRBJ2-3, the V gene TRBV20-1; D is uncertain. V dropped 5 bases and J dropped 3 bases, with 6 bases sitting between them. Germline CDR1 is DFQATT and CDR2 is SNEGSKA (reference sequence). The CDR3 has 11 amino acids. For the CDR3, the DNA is TGCAGTGCTCAGGTTACAGATACGCAGTATTTT. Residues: CSAQVTDTQYF.

CDR3 nucleotides: TGTGCCACCAGCAGTCGTGGACAGGGGCTTTCCTACGAGCAGTACTTC. Amino acid sequence: CATSSRGQGLSYEQYF. The chain is built from TRBV15 and TRBJ2-7; 9 bases fit TRBD1. CDR1 and CDR2 from the germline V gene are LNHNV and YYDKDF (reference sequence). The CDR3 sequence is 16 residues long. V was clipped by 3 bases and J by 1 base; unmatched bases: 7.

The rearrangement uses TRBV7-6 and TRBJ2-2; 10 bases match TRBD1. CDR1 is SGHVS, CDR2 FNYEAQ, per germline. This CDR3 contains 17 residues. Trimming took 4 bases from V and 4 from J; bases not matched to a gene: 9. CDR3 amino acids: CASSYLGGQGFTGELFF. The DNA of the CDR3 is TGTGCCAGCAGCTACCTGGGGGGACAGGGGTTCACCGGGGAGCTGTTTTTT. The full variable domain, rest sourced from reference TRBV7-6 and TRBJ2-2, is GAGVSQSPRYKVTKRGQDVALRCDPISGHVSLYWYRQALGQGPEFLTYFNYEAQQDKSGLPNDRFSAERPEGSISTLTIQRTEQRDSAMYRCASSYLGGQGFTGELFFGEGSRLTVL.

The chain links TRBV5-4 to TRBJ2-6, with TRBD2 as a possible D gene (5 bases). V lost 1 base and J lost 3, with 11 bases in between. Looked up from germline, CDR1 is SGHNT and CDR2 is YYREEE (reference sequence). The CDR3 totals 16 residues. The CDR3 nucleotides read TGTGCCAGCAGCTTGCCCCCTCGGGGTGGGGCCAACGTCCTGACTTTC. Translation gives CASSLPPRGGANVLTF. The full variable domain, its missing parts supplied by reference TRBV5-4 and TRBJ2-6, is ETGVTQSPTHLIKTRGQQVTLRCSSQSGHNTVSWYQQALGQGPQFIFQYYREEENGRGNFPPRFSGLQFPNYSSELNVNALELDDSALYLCASSLPPRGGANVLTFGAGSRLTVL.

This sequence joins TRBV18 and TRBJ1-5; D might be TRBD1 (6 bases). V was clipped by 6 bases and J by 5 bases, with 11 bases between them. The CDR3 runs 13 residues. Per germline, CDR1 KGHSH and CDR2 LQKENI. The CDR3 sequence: CASSRGSDQPQHF. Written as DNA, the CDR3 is TGTGCCAGCTCCAGGGGAAGCGATCAGCCCCAGCATTTT.

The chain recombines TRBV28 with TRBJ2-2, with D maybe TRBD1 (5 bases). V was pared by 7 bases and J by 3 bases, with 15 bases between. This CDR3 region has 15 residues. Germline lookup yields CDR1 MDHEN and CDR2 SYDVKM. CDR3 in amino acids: CASTIAGLHTGELFF. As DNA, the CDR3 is TGTGCCAGCACCATCGCAGGGTTACACACCGGGGAGCTGTTTTTT.

CDR3 sequence (DNA): TGTGCCAGCAGTGAAAGAGGACAGAAAGAGACCCAGTACTTC. Encoded protein: CASSERGQKETQYF. The chain carries TRBV2 and TRBJ2-5; perhaps TRBD1 as D (6 bases). This CDR3 contains 14 residues. V was cut by 2 bases and J by 3 bases, with 10 bases left in between. Germline V gene lookup returns CDR1 SNHLY and CDR2 FYNNEI.

The DNA for the CDR3 is TGTGCCAGCAGTAAAACGAGCTCTGGGGCCAACGTCCTGACTTTC. Amino acids: CASSKTSSGANVLTF. This chain links TRBV25-1 with TRBJ2-6; D is undetermined. The CDR3 spans 15 residues. Germline V gene data show CDR1 as MGHDK and CDR2 as SYGVNS. Trimming took 5 bases from V and 0 from J, leaving 8 bases between them.

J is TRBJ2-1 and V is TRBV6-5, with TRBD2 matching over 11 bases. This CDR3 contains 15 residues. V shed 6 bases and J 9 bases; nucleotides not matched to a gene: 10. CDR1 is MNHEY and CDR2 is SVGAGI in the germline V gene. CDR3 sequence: CASRKLAGDSVEQFF. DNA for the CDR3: TGTGCCAGCAGGAAACTAGCGGGAGATAGTGTTGAGCAGTTCTTC.

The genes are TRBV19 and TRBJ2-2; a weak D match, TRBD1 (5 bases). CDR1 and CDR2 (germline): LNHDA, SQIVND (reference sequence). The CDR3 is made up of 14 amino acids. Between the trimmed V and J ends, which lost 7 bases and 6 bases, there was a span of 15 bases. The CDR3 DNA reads TGTGCCAGTATTCCCTCCGCAGGGCCCGGGGAGCTGTTTTTT. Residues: CASIPSAGPGELFF.

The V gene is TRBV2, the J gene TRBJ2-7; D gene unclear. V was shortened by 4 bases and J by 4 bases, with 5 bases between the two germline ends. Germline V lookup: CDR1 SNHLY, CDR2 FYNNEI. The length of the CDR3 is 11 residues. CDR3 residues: CASSVQYEQYF. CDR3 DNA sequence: TGTGCCAGCAGTGTTCAATACGAGCAGTACTTC.

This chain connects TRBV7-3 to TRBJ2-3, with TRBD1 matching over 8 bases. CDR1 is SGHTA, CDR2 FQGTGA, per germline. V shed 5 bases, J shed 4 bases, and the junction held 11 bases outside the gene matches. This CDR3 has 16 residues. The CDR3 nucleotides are TGTGCCAGCAGCGTACAGGGGGGATCGTTGTCAGATACGCAGTATTTT. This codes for CASSVQGGSLSDTQYF.

The CDR3 DNA reads as TGTGCCAGCAGTCTAGCGGGAGGAGGATACAATGAGCAGTTCTTC. As protein: CASSLAGGGYNEQFF. V gene TRBV6-4 combines with J gene TRBJ2-1; 11 bases are shared with TRBD2. Germline trimming cut 5 bases from V and 4 bases from J; bases unmatched to any gene: 4. Germline values: CDR1 MRHNA, CDR2 SNTAGT. The CDR3 contains 15 residues.

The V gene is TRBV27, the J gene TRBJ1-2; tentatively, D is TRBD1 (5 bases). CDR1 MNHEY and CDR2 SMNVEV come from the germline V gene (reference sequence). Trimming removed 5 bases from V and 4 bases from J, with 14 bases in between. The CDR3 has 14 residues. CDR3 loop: CASSPLGGGYGYTF. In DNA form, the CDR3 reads TGTGCCAGCAGTCCCCTTGGGGGGGGCTATGGCTACACCTTC.

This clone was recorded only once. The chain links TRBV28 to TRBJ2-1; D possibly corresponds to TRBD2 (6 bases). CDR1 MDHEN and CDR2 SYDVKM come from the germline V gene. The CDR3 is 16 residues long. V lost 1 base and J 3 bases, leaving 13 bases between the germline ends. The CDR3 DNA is TGTGCCAGCAGTTTATTCCCGGGAGAAGTCTACAATGAGCAGTTCTTC. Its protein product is CASSLFPGEVYNEQFF.